The clone carrying this T cell receptor (beta chain) was seen ten or more times. The data derive from a study of blood T cells in healthy people across ages. Germline lookup yields CDR1 SGHTA and CDR2 FQGNSA. CDR3 size: 16 residues. Trimming cost V 5 bases and J 1 base; bases outside gene matches: 7. A sample-barcoded 5' primer and a J-beta primer mix were used in a second PCR of about 7 to 12 cycles. From the 5' RACE reads, TCRdb called clonotypes with MiXCR, one entry per CDR3 protein. The data hold about 640,000 distinct CDR3 sequences, with about 30% observed a single time. The J gene is TRBJ2-3, the V gene TRBV7-2; TRBD2 matches at 9 bases. This clonotype was obtained from an elderly woman in good health. Sequencing used blood. This CDR3 is CASSPSSGGRTDTQYF. Here the CDR3 DNA reads TGTGCCAGCAGCCCTAGTAGCGGGGGTCGCACAGATACGCAGTATTTT.